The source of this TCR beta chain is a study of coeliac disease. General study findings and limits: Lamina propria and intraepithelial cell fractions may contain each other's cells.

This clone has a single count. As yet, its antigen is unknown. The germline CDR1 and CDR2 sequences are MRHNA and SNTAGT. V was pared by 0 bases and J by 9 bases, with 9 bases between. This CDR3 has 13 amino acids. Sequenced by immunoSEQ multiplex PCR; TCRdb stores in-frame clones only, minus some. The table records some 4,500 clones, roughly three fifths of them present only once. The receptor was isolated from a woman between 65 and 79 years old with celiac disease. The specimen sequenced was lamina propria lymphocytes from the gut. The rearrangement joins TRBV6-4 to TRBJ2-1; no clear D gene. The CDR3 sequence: CASSDSRASEQFF. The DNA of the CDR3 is TGTGCCAGCAGTGACTCTAGAGCGTCTGAGCAGTTCTTC.